The entry below gives a single T cell receptor beta chain sequence along with its context. The target antigen is unknown. This record comes from a study of cytomegalovirus exposure and HLA in healthy donors. At the level of the study: The 120 or so validation repertoires and the approximately 630 first-cohort repertoires shared a platform, a later analysis reported. Study-wide results and limits: TCR beta chains numbering 164 were designated cytomegalovirus-associated. It was found in a later analysis that first-cohort TCR clusters tended to co-occur in the 120 validation repertoires. The classifier, whose performance was assessed in both the original and validation cohorts, reportedly diagnosed cytomegalovirus status with high specificity and sensitivity.

With V trimmed by 0 bases and J by 1 base, 1 base remained unmatched. Germline loops: CDR1 SGHTA, CDR2 FQGTGA. The CDR3 extends over 16 amino acids. Using immunoSEQ multiplex PCR, the repertoire was profiled, and TCRdb retains in-frame clones only, with some absent. The sample has around 150,000 clones, 89% seen once. This TCR came from a man aged 18 to 35 in good health and CMV-seropositive. Specimen: PBMCs. J is TRBJ2-1 and V is TRBV7-3; 9 bases line up with TRBD1. Here the CDR3 DNA reads TGTGCCAGCAGCTTAACGGGACAGGGTTCCTACAATGAGCAGTTCTTC. Translated: CASSLTGQGSYNEQFF.